This TCR beta chain was sequenced in a study of cytomegalovirus exposure and HLA in healthy donors. V was pared by 6 bases and J by 4 bases, with 7 bases of the junction left unmatched. CDR1 is MNHEY and CDR2 is SVGAGI in the germline V gene. This CDR3 comprises 15 residues. Both 60 Vbeta primers and 13 Jbeta primers went into the PCR. Using immunoSEQ multiplex PCR, the repertoire was profiled, and TCRdb retains in-frame clones only, with some absent. The table records about 130,000 clones, around 83% of them present only once. Material for sequencing was PBMCs. The chain employs TRBV6-5 and TRBJ1-4; 8 bases fit TRBD1. The clonotype was recovered from a woman aged 30 to 39 in good health and CMV-seropositive. CDR3: CASRPRQGFNEKLFF. The CDR3 nucleotides read TGTGCCAGCAGGCCCCGACAGGGGTTTAATGAAAAACTGTTTTTT.